A single sample is the source of the 2 T cell receptor beta chains below, sequenced in a study of T-cell memory formation after mild COVID-19. TCRdb ran MiXCR on the 5' RACE reads and lists one entry per CDR3 protein. The sample consists of about 350,000 distinct CDR3 sequences, about 20% of them appearing once. Material: PBMCs or a T cell subset sorted from them (not recorded which). The receptor source for this set is a man in his late teens or twenties who had mild COVID-19 (a few samples of this study predate the infection). Cell type and time point are not known.

This chain connects TRBV2 to TRBJ2-1; the match to TRBD1 covers 9 bases. V lost 7 bases to trimming and J lost 0 bases; unmatched junction nucleotides: 4. The V gene's germline CDR1 is SNHLY and CDR2 FYNNEI. The CDR3 runs 15 residues. The CDR3 is CASKRTGDSYNEQFF. The CDR3 nucleotides read TGTGCCAGCAAAAGGACAGGGGACTCCTACAATGAGCAGTTCTTC.

The V call is TRBV3-1, the J call TRBJ2-1; the match to TRBD1 covers 8 bases. The trim removed 3 bases at V and 3 bases at J, leaving 4 bases unmatched. The CDR3 totals 15 residues. Germline values: CDR1 LGHDT, CDR2 YNNKEL (reference sequence). The chain's CDR3 is CASSHTDRGYNEQFF. The CDR3 DNA reads as TGTGCCAGCAGCCACACAGACAGGGGCTACAATGAGCAGTTCTTC.